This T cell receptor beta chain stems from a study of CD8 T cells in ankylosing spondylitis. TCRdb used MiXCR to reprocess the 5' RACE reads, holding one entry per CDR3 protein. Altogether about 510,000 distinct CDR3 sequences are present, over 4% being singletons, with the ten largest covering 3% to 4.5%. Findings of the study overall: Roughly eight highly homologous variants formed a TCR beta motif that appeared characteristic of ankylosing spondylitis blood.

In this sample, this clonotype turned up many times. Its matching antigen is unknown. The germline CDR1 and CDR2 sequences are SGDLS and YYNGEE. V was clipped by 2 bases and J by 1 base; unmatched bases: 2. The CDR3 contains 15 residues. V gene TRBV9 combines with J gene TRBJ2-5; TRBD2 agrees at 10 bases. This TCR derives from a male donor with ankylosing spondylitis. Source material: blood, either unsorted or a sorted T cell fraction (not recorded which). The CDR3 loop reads CASSVLAGVQETQYF. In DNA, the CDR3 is TGTGCCAGCAGCGTGCTAGCGGGAGTCCAAGAGACCCAGTACTTC.